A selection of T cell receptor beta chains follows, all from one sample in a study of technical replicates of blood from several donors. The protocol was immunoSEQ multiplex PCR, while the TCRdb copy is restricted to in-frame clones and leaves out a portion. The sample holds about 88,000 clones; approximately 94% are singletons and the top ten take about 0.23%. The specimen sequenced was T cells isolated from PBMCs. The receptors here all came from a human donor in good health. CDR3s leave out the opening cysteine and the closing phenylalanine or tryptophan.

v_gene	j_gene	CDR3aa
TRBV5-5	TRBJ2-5	ASSLAGEAGTLQETQY
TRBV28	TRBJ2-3	ASSWASRGWTDTQY
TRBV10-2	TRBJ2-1	ASSSIQGEAYNEQF
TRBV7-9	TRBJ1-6	ASSGRTGGAEPLH
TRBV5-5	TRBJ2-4	ASSLGGLEGAAKNIQY
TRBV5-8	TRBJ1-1	ASSLLSSSSEAF
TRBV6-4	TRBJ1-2	ASSDSGNGGGYT
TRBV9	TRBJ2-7	ASSVASGGYEQY
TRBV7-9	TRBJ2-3	ASSSRSGGSTDTQY
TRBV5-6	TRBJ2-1	ASSLLQGGQF
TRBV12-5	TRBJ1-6	ASGGQNSPLH